These T cell receptor beta chains were read from a single sample in a study of neurological immune-mediated disorders. MiXCR, applied by TCRdb to the 5' RACE reads, yields one record per CDR3 protein. Here the sample spans about 70,000 distinct CDR3 sequences, more than 3% being singletons. Material for sequencing was PBMCs. The receptors derive from a woman aged 50 to 60 with multiple sclerosis. CDR3s include the opening cysteine and the closing phenylalanine or tryptophan. D genes are given only for firm matches. Size tells how often a clone was seen (once, few, many) or the class of an expanded clone, and some rows leave it out.

-,TRBJ1-1,TRBV5-1,many,TGCGCCAGCAGCTTGGGAGATCGGCCTGAAGCTTTCTTT,CASSLGDRPEAFF
-,TRBJ2-3,TRBV5-4,many,TGTGCCAGCAGCTACTCGATCGGGCTACTGGATACGCAGTATTTT,CASSYSIGLLDTQYF
-,TRBJ2-1,TRBV5-5,many,TGTGCCAGCACCTTCAATTTGCCCCGGGGCCTCTACAATGAGCAGTTCTTC,CASTFNLPRGLYNEQFF
-,TRBJ2-2,TRBV7-9,many,TGTGCCAGCATCCTCAAGGGGCCGCCAACCGGGGAGCTGTTTTTT,CASILKGPPTGELFF
-,TRBJ2-3,TRBV7-2,many,TGTGCCAGCAGCTTTAGCGTTACAACAGATACGCAGTATTTT,CASSFSVTTDTQYF
-,TRBJ1-5,TRBV7-2,many,TGTGCCAGCAGCCAGGACAGCCCAGGTCAGCCCCAGCATTTT,CASSQDSPGQPQHF
TRBD1,TRBJ1-6,TRBV12-3/TRBV12-4,many,TGTGCCAGCAGTCGGACAGGGAATTCACCCCTCCACTTT,CASSRTGNSPLHF
-,TRBJ2-3,TRBV7-9,many,TGTGCCAGCAGCCCCAGGCGGGTGGTGCAAGGAGATACGCAGTATTTT,CASSPRRVVQGDTQYF
TRBD1,TRBJ1-4,TRBV7-2,many,TGTGCCAGCAGCATGGACAGGCCTGAAAAACTGTTTTTT,CASSMDRPEKLFF
-,TRBJ2-3,TRBV5-1,many,TGCGCCAGCAGCCCGGGACTTCGATCGGATACGCAGTATTTT,CASSPGLRSDTQYF
-,TRBJ2-3,TRBV20-1,many,TGCAGTGCTAGAGAACAGGGTATTAGCACAGATACGCAGTATTTT,CSAREQGISTDTQYF
TRBD2,TRBJ2-1,TRBV20-1,many,TGCAGCCAACCGGGACTAGCGAGAAATGAGCAGTTCTTC,CSQPGLARNEQFF
-,TRBJ1-5,TRBV20-1,many,TGCAGTGCCCGGAGAGAGCCGGGGAGTCAGCCCCAGCATTTT,CSARREPGSQPQHF
-,TRBJ2-1,TRBV4-3,many,TGCGCCAGCAGCCGCAGGGTCTACAATGAGCAGTTCTTC,CASSRRVYNEQFF
TRBD1,TRBJ2-7,TRBV5-1,-,TGCGCCAGCAGCTCGGACAGGGTCGGCGAGCAGTACTTC,CASSSDRVGEQYF
TRBD2,TRBJ2-5,TRBV4-2,many,TGTGCCAGCAGCCAAGGCGGCGGGGGAAAGACCCAGTACTTC,CASSQGGGGKTQYF
TRBD2,TRBJ2-1,TRBV5-1,many,TGCGCCAGCAGCTTGGACCAGCGGGGGCACTCTTTCTTC,CASSLDQRGHSFF
TRBD2,TRBJ2-3,TRBV6-5,many,TGTGCCAGCAGTTTCCTAGCGGGGGGGCCGTATGGCACAGATACGCAGTATTTT,CASSFLAGGPYGTDTQYF
-,TRBJ2-3,TRBV7-2,many,TGTGCCAGCAGTAACACGGGGAGTAGCACAGATACGCAGTATTTT,CASSNTGSSTDTQYF
-,TRBJ2-3,TRBV3-1,medium-sized,TGTGCCAGCAGCCAGAACATTGCCGATACGCAGTATTTT,CASSQNIADTQYF
TRBD2,TRBJ2-3,TRBV5-1,many,TGCGCCAGCAGCTTGGCCGGGACTAGCGGCACAGATACGCAGTATTTT,CASSLAGTSGTDTQYF
TRBD1,TRBJ2-1,TRBV5-1,many,TGCGCCAGCAGCTTGAGGGACAGGGGGTTCGATGAGCAGTTCTTC,CASSLRDRGFDEQFF
-,TRBJ2-1,TRBV5-6,many,TGTGCCAGCAGCTTCCTTCTTGGACCCGACTCCTACAATGAGCAGTTCTTC,CASSFLLGPDSYNEQFF
-,TRBJ2-7,TRBV28,many,TGTGCCAGCAGTTTAAGGAGGGAGTCTGGGCGGATCGAGCAGTACTTC,CASSLRRESGRIEQYF
-,TRBJ1-5,TRBV6-1,many,TGTGCCAGCAGTGACCCCCCAGGGGTGGGCAATCAGCCCCAGCATTTT,CASSDPPGVGNQPQHF
-,TRBJ1-6,TRBV5-1,many,TGCGCCAGCAGCTTGCGTGCGGGGCTCGGTTCACCCCTCCACTTT,CASSLRAGLGSPLHF
-,TRBJ2-5,TRBV7-2,many,TGTGCCAGCAGCTTAAACCAAGAGACCCAGTACTTC,CASSLNQETQYF
TRBD1,TRBJ2-1,TRBV5-1,many,TGCGCCAGCAGCTTGGGGACAGGCGGTGTAATCTACAATGAGCAGTTCTTC,CASSLGTGGVIYNEQFF
-,TRBJ1-2,TRBV20-1,many,TGCAGTGCCCAATATGAGAGGGTAGGCTATGGCTACACCTTC,CSAQYERVGYGYTF
-,TRBJ2-5,TRBV20-1,many,TGCAGTGCAACGGGACACCAGCAAGAGACCCAGTACTTC,CSATGHQQETQYF
TRBD1,TRBJ2-6,TRBV5-1,many,TGCGCCAGCAGCTCCGGGACAGGGGCTGGGGCCAACGTCCTGACTTTC,CASSSGTGAGANVLTF